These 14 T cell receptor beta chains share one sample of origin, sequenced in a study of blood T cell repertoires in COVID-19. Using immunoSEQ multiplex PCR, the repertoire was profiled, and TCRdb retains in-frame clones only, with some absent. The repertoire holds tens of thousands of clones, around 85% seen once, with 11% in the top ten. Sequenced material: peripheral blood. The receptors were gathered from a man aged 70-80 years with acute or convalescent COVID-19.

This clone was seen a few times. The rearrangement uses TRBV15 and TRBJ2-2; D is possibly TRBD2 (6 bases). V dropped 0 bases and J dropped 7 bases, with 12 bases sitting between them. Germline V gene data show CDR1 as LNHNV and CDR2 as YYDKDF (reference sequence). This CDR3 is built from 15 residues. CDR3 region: CATSRDQLAGGELFF. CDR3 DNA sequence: TGTGCCACCAGCAGAGATCAACTAGCCGGCGGGGAGCTGTTTTTT.

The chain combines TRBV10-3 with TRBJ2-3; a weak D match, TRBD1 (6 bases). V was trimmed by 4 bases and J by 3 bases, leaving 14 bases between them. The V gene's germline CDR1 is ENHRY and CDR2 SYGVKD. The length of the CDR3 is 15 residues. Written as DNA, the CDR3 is TGTGCCATCAGTGTGGCAGGGGATGGGACAGATACGCAGTATTTT. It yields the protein CAISVAGDGTDTQYF.

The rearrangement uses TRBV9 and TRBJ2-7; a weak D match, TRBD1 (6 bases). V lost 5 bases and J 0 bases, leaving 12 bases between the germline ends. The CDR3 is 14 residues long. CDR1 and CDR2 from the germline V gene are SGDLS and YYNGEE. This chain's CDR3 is CASSMDSGSYEQYF. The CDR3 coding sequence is TGTGCCAGCAGTATGGACAGCGGCTCCTACGAGCAGTACTTC. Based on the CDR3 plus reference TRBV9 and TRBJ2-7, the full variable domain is DSGVTQTPKHLITATGQRVTLRCSPRSGDLSVYWYQQSLDQGLQFLIQYYNGEERAKGNILERFSAQQFPDLHSELNLSSLELGDSALYFCASSMDSGSYEQYFGPGTRLTVT.

The CDR3 DNA follows: TGTGCCAGCAGCGTAGACGGTAACAATCAGCCCCAGCATTTT. Amino acid sequence: CASSVDGNNQPQHF. The chain has TRBV9 and TRBJ1-5; D unclear. The CDR3 contains 14 residues. Deletions cut 0 bases from V and 3 bases from J, with 7 bases between. The germline gives CDR1 SGDLS, CDR2 YYNGEE. Drawing the rest from reference TRBV9 and TRBJ1-5, the complete variable domain is DSGVTQTPKHLITATGQRVTLRCSPRSGDLSVYWYQQSLDQGLQFLIQYYNGEERAKGNILERFSAQQFPDLHSELNLSSLELGDSALYFCASSVDGNNQPQHFGDGTRLSIL.

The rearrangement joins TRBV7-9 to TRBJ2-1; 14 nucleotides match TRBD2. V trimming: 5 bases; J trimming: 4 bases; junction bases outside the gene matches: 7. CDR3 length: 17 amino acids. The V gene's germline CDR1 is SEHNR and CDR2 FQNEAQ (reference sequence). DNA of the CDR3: TGTGCCAGCAGCCCGCGACTAGCGGGGGGGAATTACAATGAGCAGTTCTTC. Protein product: CASSPRLAGGNYNEQFF.

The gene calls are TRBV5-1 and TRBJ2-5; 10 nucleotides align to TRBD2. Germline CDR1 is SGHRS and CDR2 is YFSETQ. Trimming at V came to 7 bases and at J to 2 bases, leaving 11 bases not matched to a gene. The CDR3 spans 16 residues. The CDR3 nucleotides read TGCGCCAGCGCCCCGGCCCCTAGCGGGGGTCAAGAGACCCAGTACTTC. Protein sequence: CASAPAPSGGQETQYF.

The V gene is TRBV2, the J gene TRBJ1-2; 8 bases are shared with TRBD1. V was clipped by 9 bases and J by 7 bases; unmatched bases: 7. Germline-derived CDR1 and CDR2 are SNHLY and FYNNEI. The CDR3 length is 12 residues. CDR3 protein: CASQGAGVGYTF. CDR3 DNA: TGTGCCAGTCAGGGGGCAGGAGTTGGCTACACCTTC.

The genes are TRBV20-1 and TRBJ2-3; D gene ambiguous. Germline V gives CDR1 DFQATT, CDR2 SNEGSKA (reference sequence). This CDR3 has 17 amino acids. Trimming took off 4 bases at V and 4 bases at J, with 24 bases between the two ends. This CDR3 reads CSATDPSDTRFADTQYF. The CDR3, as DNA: TGCAGTGCTACTGACCCCTCTGACACACGGTTCGCAGATACGCAGTATTTT.

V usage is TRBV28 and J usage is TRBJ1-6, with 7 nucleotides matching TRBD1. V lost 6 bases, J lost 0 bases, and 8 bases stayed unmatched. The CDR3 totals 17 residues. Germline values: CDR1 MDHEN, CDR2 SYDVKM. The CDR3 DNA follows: TGTGCCAGCAGACGGGACAGCTCGAGCTCCTATAATTCACCCCTCCACTTT. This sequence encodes CASRRDSSSSYNSPLHF. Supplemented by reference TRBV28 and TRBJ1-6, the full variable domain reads DVKVTQSSRYLVKRTGEKVFLECVQDMDHENMFWYRQDPGLGLRLIYFSYDVKMKEKGDIPEGYSVSREKKERFSLILESASTNQTSMYLCASRRDSSSSYNSPLHFGNGTRLTVT.

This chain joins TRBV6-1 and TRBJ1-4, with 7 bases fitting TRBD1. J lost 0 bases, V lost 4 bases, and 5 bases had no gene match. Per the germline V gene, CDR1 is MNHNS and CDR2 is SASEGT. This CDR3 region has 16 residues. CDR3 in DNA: TGTGCCAGCAGTGGGGGACAGACCCCAACTAATGAAAAACTGTTTTTT. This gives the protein CASSGGQTPTNEKLFF.

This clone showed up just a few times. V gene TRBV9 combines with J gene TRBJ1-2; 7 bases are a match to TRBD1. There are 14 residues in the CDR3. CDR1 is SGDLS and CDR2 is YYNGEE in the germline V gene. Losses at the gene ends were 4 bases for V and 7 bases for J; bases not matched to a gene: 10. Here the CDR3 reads CASSLEGDSAGYTF. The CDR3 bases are TGTGCCAGCAGCCTCGAGGGGGACAGTGCTGGCTACACCTTC.

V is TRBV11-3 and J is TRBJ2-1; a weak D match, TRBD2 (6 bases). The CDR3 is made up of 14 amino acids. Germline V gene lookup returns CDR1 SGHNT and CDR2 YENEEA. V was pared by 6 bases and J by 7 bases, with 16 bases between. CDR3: CASSHLGGRNEQFF. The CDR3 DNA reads TGTGCCAGCAGTCATCTCGGGGGAAGGAATGAGCAGTTCTTC.

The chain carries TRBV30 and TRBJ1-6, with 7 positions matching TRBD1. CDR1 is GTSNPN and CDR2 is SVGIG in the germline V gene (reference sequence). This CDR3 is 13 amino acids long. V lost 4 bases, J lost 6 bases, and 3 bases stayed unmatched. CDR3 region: CAWKGARNSPLHF. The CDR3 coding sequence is TGTGCCTGGAAGGGGGCTCGTAATTCACCCCTCCACTTT.

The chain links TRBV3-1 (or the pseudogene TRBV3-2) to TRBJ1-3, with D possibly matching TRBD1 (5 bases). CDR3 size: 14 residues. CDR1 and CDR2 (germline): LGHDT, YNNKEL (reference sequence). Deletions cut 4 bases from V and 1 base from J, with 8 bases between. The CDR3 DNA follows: TGTGCCAGCAGCCCCCGGGGGTCTGGAAACACCATATATTTT. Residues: CASSPRGSGNTIYF.